The T cell receptor (beta chain) under discussion was sequenced for a study of cytomegalovirus exposure and HLA in healthy donors. Findings of the study overall: A previous analysis found most TCR beta V segments productive roughly 90% or roughly 30% of the time. TRBV6-2, TRBV6-3 and some other V segments were excluded as indistinguishable.

To note about this clone: Its antigen remains unknown.

The PCR ran on 60 Vbeta and 13 Jbeta primers. Clones were read by immunoSEQ multiplex PCR, and TCRdb kept only the in-frame ones, dropping some. The sample has about 50,000 clones, 75% to 80% seen once. This CDR3 is 13 amino acids long. CDR1 is SQVTM, CDR2 ANQGSEA, per germline. The V end was cut by 5 bases, the J end by 0 bases, with 8 bases between. The V gene is TRBV29-1, the J gene TRBJ1-3, with no clear D. The sequencing sample was made of PBMCs. This TCR derives from a middle-aged woman in good health and CMV-seropositive. CDR3 coding DNA: TGCAGCGTTACAGCCAACTCTGGAAACACCATATATTTT. This translates into CSVTANSGNTIYF.